Reported below is one T cell receptor beta chain. Antigen: not known. Germline CDR1 and CDR2: PRHDT and FYEKMQ (reference sequence). The CDR3 is 17 amino acids. V was clipped by 0 bases and J by 1 base; unmatched bases: 5. This sample is drawn from a study of cytomegalovirus exposure and HLA in healthy donors. Whole-study results and caveats: Later examination showed HLA-associated TCR beta chains had greater clonal expansion than equally common others.

Researchers ran the PCR with 60 Vbeta and 13 Jbeta primers. Assay: immunoSEQ multiplex PCR; the TCRdb copy retains only in-frame clones and omits some. Among a few hundred thousand clones listed, nearly 80% were seen once. Sequenced: PBMCs. The V call is TRBV13, the J call TRBJ1-1; 10 nucleotides line up with TRBD1. This TCR came from a man between 18 and 35 years old in good health and CMV-seronegative. The CDR3, as DNA: TGTGCCAGCAGCTTAGGCATCGGGACAGGGGCGAACACTGAAGCTTTCTTT. It specifies CASSLGIGTGANTEAFF. Combining the CDR3 with reference TRBV13 and TRBJ1-1 gives the whole variable domain AAGVIQSPRHLIKEKRETATLKCYPIPRHDTVYWYQQGPGQDPQFLISFYEKMQSDKGSIPDRFSAQQFSDYHSELNMSSLELGDSALYFCASSLGIGTGANTEAFFGQGTRLTVV.